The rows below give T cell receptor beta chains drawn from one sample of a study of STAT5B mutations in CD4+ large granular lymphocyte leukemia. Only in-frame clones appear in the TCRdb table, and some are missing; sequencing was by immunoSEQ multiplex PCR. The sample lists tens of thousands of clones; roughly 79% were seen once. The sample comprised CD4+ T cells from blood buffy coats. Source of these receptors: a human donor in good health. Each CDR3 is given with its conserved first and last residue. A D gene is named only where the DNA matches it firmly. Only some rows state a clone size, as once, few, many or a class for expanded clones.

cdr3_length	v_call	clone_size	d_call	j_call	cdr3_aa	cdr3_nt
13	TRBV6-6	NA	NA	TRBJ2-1	CASSSQGTNEQFF	TGTGCCAGCAGTTCACAGGGTACGAATGAGCAGTTCTTC
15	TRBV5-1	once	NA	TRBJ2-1	CASSLGGPGYNEQFF	TGCGCCAGCAGCTTGGGGGGCCCGGGTTACAATGAGCAGTTCTTC
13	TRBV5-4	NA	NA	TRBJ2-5	CAMNSGLQETQYF	TGTGCCATGAACTCCGGCTTACAAGAGACCCAGTACTTC
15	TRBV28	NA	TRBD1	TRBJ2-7	CASSSRQGRLYEQYF	TGTGCCAGCAGTTCTCGACAGGGTAGGCTCTACGAGCAGTACTTC
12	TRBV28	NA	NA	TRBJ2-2	CASSFPAGELSF	TGTGCCAGCAGTTTTCCCGCTGGGGAGCTGTCTTTT
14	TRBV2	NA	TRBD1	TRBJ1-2	CASSDRVSSYGYTF	TGTGCCAGCAGCGACAGGGTTAGTAGCTATGGCTACACCTTC
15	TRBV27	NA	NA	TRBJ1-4	CASSSPGHPNEKLFF	TGTGCCAGCAGTTCCCCGGGCCATCCTAATGAAAAACTGTTTTTT
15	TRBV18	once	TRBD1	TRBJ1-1	CASSSTGGAGTEAFF	TGTGCCAGCTCTTCGACAGGGGGCGCGGGCACTGAAGCTTTCTTT
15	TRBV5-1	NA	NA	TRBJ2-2	CASSLYLGNTGELFF	TGCGCCAGCAGCCTTTACTTGGGGAACACCGGGGAGCTGTTTTTT
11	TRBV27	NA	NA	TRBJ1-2	CASSQGYGYTF	TGTGCCAGCAGTCAGGGTTACGGCTACACCTTC
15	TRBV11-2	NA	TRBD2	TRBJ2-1	CASSLVAGVDNEQFF	TGTGCCAGCAGCTTAGTGGCGGGGGTAGACAATGAGCAGTTCTTC
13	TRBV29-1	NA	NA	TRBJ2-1	CSVEWARGNEQFF	TGCAGCGTTGAATGGGCAAGGGGCAATGAGCAGTTCTTC
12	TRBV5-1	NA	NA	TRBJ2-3	CASRTSTDTQYF	TGCGCCAGCAGGACTAGCACAGATACGCAGTATTTT
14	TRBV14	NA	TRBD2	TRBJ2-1	CASSLGLAGAEQFF	TGTGCCAGCAGCCTGGGACTAGCGGGAGCGGAGCAGTTCTTC
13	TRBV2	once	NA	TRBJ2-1	CASSEEVYNEQFF	TGTGCCAGCAGTGAAGAGGTTTACAATGAGCAGTTCTTC
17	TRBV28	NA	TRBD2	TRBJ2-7	CASSSPASGGRAAEQYF	TGTGCCAGCAGTTCCCCAGCTAGCGGGGGACGAGCGGCCGAGCAGTACTTC
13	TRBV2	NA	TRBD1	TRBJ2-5	CASSGQWKETQYF	TGTGCCAGCTCGGGACAGTGGAAAGAGACCCAGTACTTC
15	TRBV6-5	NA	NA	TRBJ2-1	CASSSLRSSYNEQFF	TGTGCCAGCAGTTCTTTACGTAGCTCCTACAATGAGCAGTTCTTC
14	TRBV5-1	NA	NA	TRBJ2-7	CASRNMDSSYEQYF	TGCGCCAGCAGGAACATGGACAGCTCCTACGAGCAGTACTTC
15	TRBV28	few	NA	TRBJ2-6	CASTPGVSGANVLTF	TGTGCCAGCACACCCGGAGTCTCTGGGGCCAACGTCCTGACTTTC
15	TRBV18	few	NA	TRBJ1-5	CASSSTPGSNQPQHF	TGTGCCAGCTCCTCAACACCGGGGAGCAATCAGCCCCAGCATTTT
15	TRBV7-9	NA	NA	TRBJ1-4	CASSLRGGAREKLFF	TGTGCCAGCAGCCTTCGGGGCGGGGCTAGGGAAAAACTGTTTTTT
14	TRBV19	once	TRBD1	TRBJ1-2	CASSIGRGDYGYTF	TGTGCCAGTAGTATCGGCAGGGGGGACTATGGCTACACCTTC
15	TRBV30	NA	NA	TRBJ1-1	CAWSAVRDWGTEAFF	TGTGCCTGGAGCGCGGTACGGGACTGGGGCACTGAAGCTTTCTTT
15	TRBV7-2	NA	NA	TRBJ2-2	CASSSPVGNTGELFF	TGTGCCAGCAGCTCCCCCGTGGGGAACACCGGGGAGCTGTTTTTT
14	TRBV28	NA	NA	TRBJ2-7	CASSFGTATSEQYF	TGTGCCAGCAGTTTTGGGACGGCTACATCCGAGCAGTACTTC
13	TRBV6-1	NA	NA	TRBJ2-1	CASSVSQAREQFF	TGTGCCAGCAGTGTGAGTCAGGCGAGGGAGCAGTTCTTC
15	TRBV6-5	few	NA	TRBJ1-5	CASSYSRALNQPQHF	TGTGCCAGCAGTTACTCGAGAGCGTTAAATCAGCCCCAGCATTTT